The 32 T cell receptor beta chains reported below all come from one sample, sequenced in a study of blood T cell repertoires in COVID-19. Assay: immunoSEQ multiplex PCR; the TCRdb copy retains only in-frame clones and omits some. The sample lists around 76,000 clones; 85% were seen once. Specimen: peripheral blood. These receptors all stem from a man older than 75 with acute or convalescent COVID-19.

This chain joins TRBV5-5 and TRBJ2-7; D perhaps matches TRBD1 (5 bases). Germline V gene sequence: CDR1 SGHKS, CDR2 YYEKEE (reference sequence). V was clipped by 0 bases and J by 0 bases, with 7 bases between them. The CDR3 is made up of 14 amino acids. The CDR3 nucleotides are TGTGCCAGCAGCTTGGTGCAGGGCTCCTACGAGCAGTACTTC. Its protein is CASSLVQGSYEQYF. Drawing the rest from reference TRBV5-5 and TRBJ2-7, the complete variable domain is DAGVTQSPTHLIKTRGQQVTLRCSPISGHKSVSWYQQVLGQGPQFIFQYYEKEERGRGNFPDRFSARQFPNYSSELNVNALLLGDSALYLCASSLVQGSYEQYFGPGTRLTVT.

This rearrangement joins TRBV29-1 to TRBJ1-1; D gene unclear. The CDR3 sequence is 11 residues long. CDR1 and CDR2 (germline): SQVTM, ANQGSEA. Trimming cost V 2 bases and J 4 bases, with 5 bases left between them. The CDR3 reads CSVERVTEAFF. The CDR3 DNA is TGCAGCGTTGAACGGGTCACTGAAGCTTTCTTT.

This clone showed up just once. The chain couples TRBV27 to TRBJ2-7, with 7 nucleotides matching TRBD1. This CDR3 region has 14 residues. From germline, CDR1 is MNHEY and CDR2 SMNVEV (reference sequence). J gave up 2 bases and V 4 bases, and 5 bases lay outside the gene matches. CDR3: CASSSLTGTYEQYF. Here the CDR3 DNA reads TGTGCCAGCAGTTCTCTGACAGGGACCTACGAGCAGTACTTC.

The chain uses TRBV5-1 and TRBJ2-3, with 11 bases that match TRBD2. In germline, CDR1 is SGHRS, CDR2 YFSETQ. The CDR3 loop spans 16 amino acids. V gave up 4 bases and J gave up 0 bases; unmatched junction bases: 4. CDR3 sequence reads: CASSKGLADSTDTQYF. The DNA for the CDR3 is TGCGCCAGCAGCAAGGGACTAGCGGACAGCACAGATACGCAGTATTTT.

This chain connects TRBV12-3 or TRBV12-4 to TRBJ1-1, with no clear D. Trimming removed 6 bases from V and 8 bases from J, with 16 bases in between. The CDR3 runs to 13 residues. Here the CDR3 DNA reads TGTGCCAGCAGACCCCGAGAGGGAGGGGAAGCTTTCTTT. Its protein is CASRPREGGEAFF.

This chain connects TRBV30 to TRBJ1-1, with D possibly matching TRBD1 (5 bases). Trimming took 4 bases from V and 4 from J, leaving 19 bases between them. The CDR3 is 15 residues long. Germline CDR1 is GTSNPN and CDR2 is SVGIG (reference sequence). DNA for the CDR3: TGTGCCTGGACCGGTGGGGCCTCAGCTGGCACTGAAGCTTTCTTT. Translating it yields CAWTGGASAGTEAFF.

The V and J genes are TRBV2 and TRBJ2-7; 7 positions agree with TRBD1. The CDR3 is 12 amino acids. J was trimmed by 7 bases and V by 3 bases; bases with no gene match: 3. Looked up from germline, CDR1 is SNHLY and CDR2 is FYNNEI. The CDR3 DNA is TGTGCCAGCAGTGACGACAGGGAGGAGCAGTACTTC. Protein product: CASSDDREEQYF.

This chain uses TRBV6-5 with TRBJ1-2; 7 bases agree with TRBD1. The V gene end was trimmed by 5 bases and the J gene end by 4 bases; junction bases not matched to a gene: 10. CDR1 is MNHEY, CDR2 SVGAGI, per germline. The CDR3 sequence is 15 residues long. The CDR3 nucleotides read TGTGCCAGCAGTCCAACACAGGGGTTTATCTATGGCTACACCTTC. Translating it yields CASSPTQGFIYGYTF.

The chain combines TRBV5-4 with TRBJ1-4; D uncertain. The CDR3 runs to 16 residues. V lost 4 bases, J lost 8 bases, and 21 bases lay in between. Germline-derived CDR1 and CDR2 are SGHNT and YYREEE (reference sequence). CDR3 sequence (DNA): TGTGCCAGCAGCACCCCCCCCGGGTCCGGGGAAGAAAAACTGTTTTTT. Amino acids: CASSTPPGSGEEKLFF. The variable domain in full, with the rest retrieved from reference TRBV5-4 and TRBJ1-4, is ETGVTQSPTHLIKTRGQQVTLRCSSQSGHNTVSWYQQALGQGPQFIFQYYREEENGRGNFPPRFSGLQFPNYSSELNVNALELDDSALYLCASSTPPGSGEEKLFFGSGTQLSVL.

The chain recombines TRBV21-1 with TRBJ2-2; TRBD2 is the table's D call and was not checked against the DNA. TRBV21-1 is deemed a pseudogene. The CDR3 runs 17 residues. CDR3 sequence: CASPLAGGPEDTGELFF. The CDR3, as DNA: TGTGCCAGCCCCCTAGCGGGAGGGCCGGAGGACACCGGGGAGCTGTTTTTT.

DNA of the CDR3: TGTGCCAGCAGCCAACTAGCGGGAGCAAACACCGGGGAGCTGTTTTTT. It translates to CASSQLAGANTGELFF. The rearrangement uses TRBV3-1 (or the pseudogene TRBV3-2) and TRBJ2-2; 10 bases agree with TRBD2. The V segment lost 2 bases and the J segment 2 bases; nucleotides outside the gene matches: 2. Germline values: CDR1 LGHDT, CDR2 YNNKEL (reference sequence). The CDR3 length is 16 residues.

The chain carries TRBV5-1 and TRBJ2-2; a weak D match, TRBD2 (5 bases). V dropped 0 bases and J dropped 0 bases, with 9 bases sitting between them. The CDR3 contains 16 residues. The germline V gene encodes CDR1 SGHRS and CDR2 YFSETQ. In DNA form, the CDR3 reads TGCGCCAGCAGCTTGGTAAGCGGCTCGAACACCGGGGAGCTGTTTTTT. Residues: CASSLVSGSNTGELFF.

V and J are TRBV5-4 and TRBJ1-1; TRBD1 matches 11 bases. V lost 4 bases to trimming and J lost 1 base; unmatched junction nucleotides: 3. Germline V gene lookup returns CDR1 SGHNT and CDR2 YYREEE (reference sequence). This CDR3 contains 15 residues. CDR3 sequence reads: CASSLGTGGNTEAFF. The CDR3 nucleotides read TGTGCCAGCAGCCTAGGGACAGGGGGGAACACTGAAGCTTTCTTT. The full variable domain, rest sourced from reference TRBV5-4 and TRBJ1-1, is ETGVTQSPTHLIKTRGQQVTLRCSSQSGHNTVSWYQQALGQGPQFIFQYYREEENGRGNFPPRFSGLQFPNYSSELNVNALELDDSALYLCASSLGTGGNTEAFFGQGTRLTVV.

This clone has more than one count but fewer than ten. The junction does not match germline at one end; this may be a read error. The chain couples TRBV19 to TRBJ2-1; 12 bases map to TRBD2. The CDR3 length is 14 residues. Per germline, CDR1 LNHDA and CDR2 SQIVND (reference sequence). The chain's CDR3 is CASSIGASGRAALF. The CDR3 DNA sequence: TGTGCCAGTAGTATAGGAGCTAGCGGGAGGGCCGCGCTCTTC.

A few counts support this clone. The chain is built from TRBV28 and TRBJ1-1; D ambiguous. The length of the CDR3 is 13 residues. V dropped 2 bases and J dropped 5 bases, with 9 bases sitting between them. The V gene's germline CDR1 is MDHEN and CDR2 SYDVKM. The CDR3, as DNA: TGTGCCAGCAGTTTACTATCGGGTACTGAAGCTTTCTTT. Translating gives CASSLLSGTEAFF.

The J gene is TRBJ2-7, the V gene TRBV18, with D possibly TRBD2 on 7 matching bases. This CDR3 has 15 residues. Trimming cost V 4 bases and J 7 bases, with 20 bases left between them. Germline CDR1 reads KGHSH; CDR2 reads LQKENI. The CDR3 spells CASSRGGEERGEQYF. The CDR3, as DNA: TGTGCCAGCTCACGGGGGGGCGAGGAGCGGGGAGAGCAGTACTTC.

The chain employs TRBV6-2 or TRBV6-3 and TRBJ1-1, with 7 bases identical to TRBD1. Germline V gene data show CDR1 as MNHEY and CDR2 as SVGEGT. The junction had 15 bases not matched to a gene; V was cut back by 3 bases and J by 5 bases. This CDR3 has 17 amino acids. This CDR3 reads CASSYSGQTRRGTEAFF. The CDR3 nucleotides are TGTGCCAGCAGTTATTCGGGACAGACGAGGAGGGGGACTGAAGCTTTCTTT.

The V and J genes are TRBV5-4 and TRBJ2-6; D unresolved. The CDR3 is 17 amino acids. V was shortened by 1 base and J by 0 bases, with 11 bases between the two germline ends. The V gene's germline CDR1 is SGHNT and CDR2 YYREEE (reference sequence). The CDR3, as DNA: TGTGCCAGCAGCTTGTCCGCATCCTACTCTGGGGCCAACGTCCTGACTTTC. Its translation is CASSLSASYSGANVLTF.

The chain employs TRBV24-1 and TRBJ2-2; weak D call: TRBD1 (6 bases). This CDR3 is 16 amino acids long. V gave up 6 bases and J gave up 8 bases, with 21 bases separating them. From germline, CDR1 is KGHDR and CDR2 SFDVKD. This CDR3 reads CATSIGPAGALGELFF. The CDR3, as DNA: TGTGCCACCAGTATTGGGCCAGCAGGGGCGCTTGGGGAGCTGTTTTTT.

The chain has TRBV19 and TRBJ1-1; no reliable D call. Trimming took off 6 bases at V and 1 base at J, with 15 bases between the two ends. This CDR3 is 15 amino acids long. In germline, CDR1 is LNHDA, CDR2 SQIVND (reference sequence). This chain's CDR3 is CASSLRGGSNTEAFF. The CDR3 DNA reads TGTGCCAGTAGCCTCCGTGGAGGGTCGAACACTGAAGCTTTCTTT.

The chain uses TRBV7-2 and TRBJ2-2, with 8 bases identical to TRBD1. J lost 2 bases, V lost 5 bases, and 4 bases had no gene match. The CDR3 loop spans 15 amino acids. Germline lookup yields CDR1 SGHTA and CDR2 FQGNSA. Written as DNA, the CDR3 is TGTGCCAGCAGCCTCAGGGGGCTCAACACCGGGGAGCTGTTTTTT. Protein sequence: CASSLRGLNTGELFF. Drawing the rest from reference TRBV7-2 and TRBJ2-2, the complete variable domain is GAGVSQSPSNKVTEKGKDVELRCDPISGHTALYWYRQSLGQGLEFLIYFQGNSAPDKSGLPSDRFSAERTGGSVSTLTIQRTQQEDSAVYLCASSLRGLNTGELFFGEGSRLTVL.

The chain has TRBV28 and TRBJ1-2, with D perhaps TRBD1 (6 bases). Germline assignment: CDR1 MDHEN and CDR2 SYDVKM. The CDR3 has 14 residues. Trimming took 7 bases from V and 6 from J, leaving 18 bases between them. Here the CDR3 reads CASTPGGREDGYTF. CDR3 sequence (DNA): TGTGCCAGCACCCCGGGGGGGCGGGAGGATGGCTACACCTTC.

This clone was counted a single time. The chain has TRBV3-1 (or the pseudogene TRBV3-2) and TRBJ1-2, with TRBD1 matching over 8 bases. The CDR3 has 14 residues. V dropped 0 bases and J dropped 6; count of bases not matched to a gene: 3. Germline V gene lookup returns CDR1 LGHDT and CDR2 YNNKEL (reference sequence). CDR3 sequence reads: CASSQDDRGDGYTF. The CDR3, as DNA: TGTGCCAGCAGCCAAGACGACAGGGGTGATGGCTACACCTTC.

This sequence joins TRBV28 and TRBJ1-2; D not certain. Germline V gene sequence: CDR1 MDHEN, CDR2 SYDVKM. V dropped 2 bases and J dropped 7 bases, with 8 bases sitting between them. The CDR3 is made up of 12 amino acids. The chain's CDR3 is CASSLGEGGYTF. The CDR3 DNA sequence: TGTGCCAGCAGTTTAGGAGAGGGTGGCTACACCTTC.

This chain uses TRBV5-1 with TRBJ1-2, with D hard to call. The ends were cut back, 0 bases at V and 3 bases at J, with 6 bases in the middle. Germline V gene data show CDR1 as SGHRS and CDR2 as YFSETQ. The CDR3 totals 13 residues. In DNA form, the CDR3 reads TGCGCCAGCAGCTTGGACACAGACTATGGCTACACCTTC. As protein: CASSLDTDYGYTF.

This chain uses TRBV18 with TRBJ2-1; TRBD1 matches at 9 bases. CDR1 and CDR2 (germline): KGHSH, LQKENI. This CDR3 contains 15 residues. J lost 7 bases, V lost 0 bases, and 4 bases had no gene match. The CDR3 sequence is CASSPPQGARNEQFF. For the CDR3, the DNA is TGTGCCAGCTCACCACCACAGGGGGCGCGGAATGAGCAGTTCTTC.

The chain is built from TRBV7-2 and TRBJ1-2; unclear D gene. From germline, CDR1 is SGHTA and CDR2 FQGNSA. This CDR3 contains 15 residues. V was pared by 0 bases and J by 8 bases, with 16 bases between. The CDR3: CASSLAILLGGGYTF. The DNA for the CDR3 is TGTGCCAGCAGCTTAGCGATACTGTTGGGAGGAGGCTACACCTTC.

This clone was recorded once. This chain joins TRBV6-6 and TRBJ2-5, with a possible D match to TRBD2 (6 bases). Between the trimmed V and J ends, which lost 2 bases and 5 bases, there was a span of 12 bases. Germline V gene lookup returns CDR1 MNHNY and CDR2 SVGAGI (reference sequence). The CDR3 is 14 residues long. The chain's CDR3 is CASSYGDSGETQYF. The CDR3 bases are TGTGCCAGCAGTTACGGAGACAGCGGGGAGACCCAGTACTTC.

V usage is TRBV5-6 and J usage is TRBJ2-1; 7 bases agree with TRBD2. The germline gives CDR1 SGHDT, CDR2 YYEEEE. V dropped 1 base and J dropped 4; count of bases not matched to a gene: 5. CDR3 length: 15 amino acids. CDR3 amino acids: CASSLRPSGYNEQFF. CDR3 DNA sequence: TGTGCCAGCAGCTTGAGGCCTAGCGGATACAATGAGCAGTTCTTC.

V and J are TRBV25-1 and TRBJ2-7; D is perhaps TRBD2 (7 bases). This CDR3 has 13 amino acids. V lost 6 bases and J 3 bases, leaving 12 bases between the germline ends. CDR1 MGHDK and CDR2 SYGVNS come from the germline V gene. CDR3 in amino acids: CASRGGAYYEQYF. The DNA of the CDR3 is TGTGCCAGCAGGGGGGGGGCTTACTACGAGCAGTACTTC.

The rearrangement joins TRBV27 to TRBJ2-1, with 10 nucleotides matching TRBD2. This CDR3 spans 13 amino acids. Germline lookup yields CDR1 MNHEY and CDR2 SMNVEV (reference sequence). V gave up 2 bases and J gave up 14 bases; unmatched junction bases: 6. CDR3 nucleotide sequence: TGTGCCAGCAGTTTAACTAGCGGGGCTTATAAGTTCTTC. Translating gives CASSLTSGAYKFF.

CDR3 loop: CASSLHQDNEQFF. The CDR3, as DNA: TGTGCCAGCAGCCTCCATCAGGACAATGAGCAGTTCTTC. V is TRBV12-3 or TRBV12-4 and J is TRBJ2-1; D remains unclear. CDR3 size: 13 residues. V lost 6 bases to trimming and J lost 5 bases, with 11 bases between them.